These 24 T cell receptor beta chains originate from one sample sequenced in a study of T cell responses to AZD1222 COVID-19 vaccine. Produced via immunoSEQ multiplex PCR; TCRdb's table is partial and in-frame only. The sample shows 150,000 or so clones, 75% to 95% of them seen only once. The material was peripheral blood, obtained on day 0 of MenACWY control vaccination. The receptors were sampled from an adult in good health.

The chain recombines TRBV7-2 with TRBJ1-5; D gene unclear. Germline V lookup: CDR1 SGHTA, CDR2 FQGNSA. The V end lost 3 bases, the J end lost 4 bases, and 10 bases lay between the germline ends. This CDR3 has 14 amino acids. The CDR3 DNA follows: TGTGCCAGCAGCTTTGGTGGGGTGAATCAGCCCCAGCATTTT. Translated: CASSFGGVNQPQHF.

The chain links TRBV5-1 to TRBJ1-4; 8 bases align to TRBD1. Looked up from germline, CDR1 is SGHRS and CDR2 is YFSETQ. With V trimmed by 0 bases and J by 4 bases, 5 bases remained unmatched. This CDR3 comprises 16 residues. In DNA, the CDR3 is TGCGCCAGCAGCTTGGGGACAGGGAGCGGTAATGAAAAACTGTTTTTT. As protein: CASSLGTGSGNEKLFF.

The chain couples TRBV4-2 to TRBJ1-2; D is possibly TRBD1 (6 bases). This CDR3 region has 15 residues. The germline V gene has CDR1 LGHNA and CDR2 YNFKEQ. V dropped 4 bases and J dropped 3 bases, with 15 bases sitting between them. The CDR3 reads CASSPEAGVDYGYTF. The CDR3 DNA reads TGTGCCAGCAGCCCCGAAGCAGGGGTGGACTATGGCTACACCTTC.

J is TRBJ2-3 and V is TRBV5-4; 10 nucleotides agree with TRBD1. The CDR3 is made up of 16 amino acids. V lost 3 bases and J lost 3; bases outside the gene matches: 7. Germline CDR1 is SGHNT and CDR2 is YYREEE (reference sequence). The DNA of the CDR3 is TGTGCCAGCAGCTCAGTCCCGGGACAGGGGACAGATACGCAGTATTTT. It codes for CASSSVPGQGTDTQYF.

V gene TRBV11-2 combines with J gene TRBJ2-2; 9 nucleotides align to TRBD1. The germline gives CDR1 SGHAT, CDR2 FQNNGV. With V trimmed by 1 base and J by 7 bases, 10 bases remained unmatched. The CDR3 covers 17 residues. This CDR3 is CASSLGLSGQGGGELFF. Written as DNA, the CDR3 is TGTGCCAGCAGCTTAGGGCTTTCGGGACAGGGAGGCGGGGAGCTGTTTTTT.

As DNA, the CDR3 is TGTGCCAGCAGCTTGGCAGGGAATCAGCCCCAGCATTTT. Its translation is CASSLAGNQPQHF. The chain links TRBV5-6 to TRBJ1-5, with D possibly TRBD1 on 5 matching bases. Trimming shortened V by 0 bases and J by 4 bases, and 5 bases separated the two germline ends. CDR3 length equals 13 residues. Germline CDR1 and CDR2: SGHDT and YYEEEE.

CDR3 region: CASPAPGQSQETQYF. As DNA, the CDR3 is TGTGCCAGCCCGGCGCCGGGGCAGAGCCAAGAGACCCAGTACTTC. The chain has TRBV6-5 and TRBJ2-5, with D perhaps given as TRBD1 or TRBD2 (5 bases each). CDR1 is MNHEY, CDR2 SVGAGI, per germline. The CDR3 runs to 15 residues. V lost 8 bases and J 1 base, leaving 17 bases between the germline ends.

The V call is TRBV10-3, the J call TRBJ1-5; TRBD1 might be the D (5 bases). V was clipped by 11 bases and J by 4 bases, with 15 bases between them. CDR3 size: 13 residues. Germline V gene lookup returns CDR1 ENHRY and CDR2 SYGVKD. The CDR3 loop is CASVQGWNQPQHF. The CDR3 region has the DNA TGTGCCTCAGTCCAGGGATGGAATCAGCCCCAGCATTTT.

V gene TRBV7-9 combines with J gene TRBJ1-4, with 9 bases fitting TRBD1. The V gene's germline CDR1 is SEHNR and CDR2 FQNEAQ (reference sequence). J lost 7 bases, V lost 5 bases, and 8 bases had no gene match. CDR3 length equals 15 residues. CDR3 amino acids: CASSVRGQGSEKLFF. CDR3 coding DNA: TGTGCCAGCAGCGTTAGGGGACAGGGAAGTGAAAAACTGTTTTTT.

This clone was counted once. This chain joins TRBV5-5 and TRBJ2-2; D unresolved. The V end lost 1 base, the J end lost 1 base, and 11 bases lay between the germline ends. The CDR3 length is 16 residues. Germline CDR1 and CDR2: SGHKS and YYEKEE (reference sequence). This CDR3 is CASSLMGRLNTGELFF. The CDR3 DNA is TGTGCCAGCAGCTTGATGGGCCGCTTGAACACCGGGGAGCTGTTTTTT. The whole variable domain, filled in from reference TRBV5-5 and TRBJ2-2, reads DAGVTQSPTHLIKTRGQQVTLRCSPISGHKSVSWYQQVLGQGPQFIFQYYEKEERGRGNFPDRFSARQFPNYSSELNVNALLLGDSALYLCASSLMGRLNTGELFFGEGSRLTVL.

V is TRBV19 and J is TRBJ1-5; TRBD1 is a possible D gene (5 bases). This CDR3 is built from 16 residues. Germline assignment: CDR1 LNHDA and CDR2 SQIVND (reference sequence). V lost 5 bases and J lost 1, with 15 bases in between. CDR3 region: CASSSDAGRSNQPQHF. The DNA of the CDR3 is TGTGCCAGTAGTTCCGACGCGGGACGGAGCAATCAGCCCCAGCATTTT.

The chain carries TRBV12-3 or TRBV12-4 and TRBJ1-2; D might be TRBD1 (5 bases). This CDR3 comprises 13 residues. The germline V and J ends were trimmed by 5 bases and 8 bases, with 15 bases remaining between them. CDR3: CASSRSTGHGYTF. In nucleotides, the CDR3 is TGTGCCAGCAGTCGCTCGACGGGGCACGGCTACACCTTC.

The chain recombines TRBV30 with TRBJ1-1, with unresolved D. The CDR3 totals 13 residues. Per the germline V gene, CDR1 is GTSNPN and CDR2 is SVGIG (reference sequence). Trimming shortened V by 5 bases and J by 0 bases, and 10 bases separated the two germline ends. The DNA for the CDR3 is TGTGCCTGGTCCCAGATATTGAACACTGAAGCTTTCTTT. Protein sequence: CAWSQILNTEAFF.

The chain couples TRBV19 to TRBJ2-2; 7 nucleotides agree with TRBD2. The CDR3 loop spans 17 amino acids. Germline assignment: CDR1 LNHDA and CDR2 SQIVND (reference sequence). Losses at the gene ends were 7 bases for V and 1 base for J; bases not matched to a gene: 12. CDR3 protein: CASTPGWKRGNTGELFF. Here the CDR3 DNA reads TGTGCCAGTACCCCCGGATGGAAGCGGGGGAACACCGGGGAGCTGTTTTTT.

There are a few counts of this clone. CDR3 sequence reads: CASSELLTNTEAFF. The DNA of the CDR3 is TGTGCCAGCAGTGAATTACTAACGAACACTGAAGCTTTCTTT. The rearrangement uses TRBV6-1 and TRBJ1-1, with unresolved D. Germline lookup yields CDR1 MNHNS and CDR2 SASEGT. V was cut by 2 bases and J by 1 base, with 8 bases left in between. This CDR3 region has 14 residues.

The chain joins TRBV9 to TRBJ2-2; the match to TRBD1 covers 7 bases. After removal of 4 bases from V and 2 bases from J, the junction contained 8 bases not matched to a gene. This CDR3 comprises 16 residues. From germline, CDR1 is SGDLS and CDR2 YYNGEE. In DNA, the CDR3 is TGTGCCAGCAGCCCAGTGGACAGGCCTAACACCGGGGAGCTGTTTTTT. Its protein is CASSPVDRPNTGELFF.

V is TRBV5-4 and J is TRBJ1-2; possibly TRBD1 for D (6 bases). Germline assignment: CDR1 SGHNT and CDR2 YYREEE (reference sequence). Trimming took off 0 bases at V and 8 bases at J, with 14 bases between the two ends. The CDR3 has 14 amino acids. The CDR3 nucleotides read TGTGCCAGCAGCTTGGCCACAGGGACTTGGGGCTACACCTTC. Amino acid sequence: CASSLATGTWGYTF. Complete variable domain (other parts from reference TRBV5-4 and TRBJ1-2): ETGVTQSPTHLIKTRGQQVTLRCSSQSGHNTVSWYQQALGQGPQFIFQYYREEENGRGNFPPRFSGLQFPNYSSELNVNALELDDSALYLCASSLATGTWGYTFGSGTRLTVV.

The chain links TRBV5-1 to TRBJ1-2; D is undetermined. Trimming took 4 bases from V and 8 from J, leaving 21 bases between them. CDR3 length: 15 residues. Looked up from germline, CDR1 is SGHRS and CDR2 is YFSETQ. CDR3 DNA sequence: TGCGCCAGCAGCCTTAACGGACTGGCCGGATACGGCTACACCTTC. This sequence encodes CASSLNGLAGYGYTF.

As DNA, the CDR3 is TGTGCCAGCAGTTACTCGAGTGGGGCATATGCTCGGACCCAGTACTTC. Protein product: CASSYSSGAYARTQYF. V and J are TRBV6-5 and TRBJ2-5; maybe TRBD1 (5 bases). The V gene lost 0 bases and the J gene lost 7 bases, with 18 bases spanning the gap. CDR1 and CDR2 from the germline V gene are MNHEY and SVGAGI. The CDR3 is 16 residues long.

This clone was seen only once. The chain joins TRBV14 to TRBJ1-1, with 7 bases lining up with TRBD1. Germline V gene lookup returns CDR1 SGHDN and CDR2 FVKESK. The CDR3 spans 16 residues. Losses at the gene ends were 1 base for V and 0 bases for J; bases not matched to a gene: 5. DNA of the CDR3: TGTGCCAGCAGCCAAGTGACAGGGACCTTGAACACTGAAGCTTTCTTT. Protein: CASSQVTGTLNTEAFF.

The rearrangement joins TRBV19 to TRBJ2-2, with D perhaps matching TRBD1 (5 bases). Trimming took off 3 bases at V and 6 bases at J, with 14 bases between the two ends. The length of the CDR3 is 15 residues. The V gene's germline CDR1 is LNHDA and CDR2 SQIVND (reference sequence). CDR3 coding DNA: TGTGCCAGTAGTATTAGGCAGGGATTCGCCGGGGAGCTGTTTTTT. This sequence encodes CASSIRQGFAGELFF.

The chain couples TRBV2 to TRBJ1-1, with D possibly TRBD1 on 6 matching bases. Looked up from germline, CDR1 is SNHLY and CDR2 is FYNNEI. V was shortened by 7 bases and J by 5 bases, with 14 bases between the two germline ends. This CDR3 has 13 residues. The CDR3 region has the DNA TGTGCCAGCACCGAGGCAGGGGTAACTGAAGCTTTCTTT. This gives the protein CASTEAGVTEAFF.

V usage is TRBV5-1 and J usage is TRBJ1-1; 9 bases align to TRBD1. Germline V CDR1 and CDR2: SGHRS, YFSETQ. This CDR3 is 14 amino acids long. The V segment lost 4 bases and the J segment 3 bases; nucleotides outside the gene matches: 4. CDR3 bases: TGCGCCAGCAGCGGGGACAGGGAGTACACTGAAGCTTTCTTT. Translating gives CASSGDREYTEAFF.

This clone has only one observation. The rearrangement uses TRBV5-6 and TRBJ2-4; 8 bases map to TRBD1. Unmatched junction bases numbered 11, after V lost 4 bases and J lost 2 bases. Germline V gene sequence: CDR1 SGHDT, CDR2 YYEEEE. The CDR3 is made up of 17 amino acids. The CDR3 loop is CASSGADRVVTKNIQYF. The CDR3 bases are TGTGCCAGCAGCGGGGCGGACAGGGTCGTTACCAAAAACATTCAGTACTTC.